The source of this T cell receptor (beta chain) is a study of blood T cell repertoires in COVID-19. Study background: The study drew acute and convalescent COVID-19 samples from the United States, Italy and Spain.

Germline assignment: CDR1 SGHTA and CDR2 FQGTGA. The CDR3 is 17 residues long. The V gene lost 0 bases and the J gene lost 2 bases, with 11 bases spanning the gap. Original processing notes: Scientists estimated how many nucleated cells there were by amplifying reference gene primers. Sequenced by immunoSEQ multiplex PCR; TCRdb stores in-frame clones only, minus some. The V and J calls and clone size come from that table; D and trimming were worked out from the DNA. The profile shows 300,000 to 400,000 clones, around 90% of them singletons. Seattle researchers signed up patients amid active infection and tracked them longitudinally.

This clonotype originated in a man aged 30 to 45 with COVID-19, enrolled during active disease. The sequenced sample was peripheral blood. The chain combines TRBV7-3 with TRBJ1-6, with a tentative D call TRBD1 (5 bases). The CDR3 loop reads CASSLTTGGPYNSPLHF. In DNA form, the CDR3 reads TGTGCCAGCAGCTTAACAACAGGCGGACCCTATAATTCACCCCTCCACTTT.